A selection of T cell receptor beta chains follows, all from one sample in a study of early T cells in non-severe SARS-CoV-2 infection. Each CDR3 protein gets one entry after TCRdb re-called the 5' RACE reads with MiXCR. The sample contains approximately 88,000 distinct CDR3 sequences, approximately 15% of which appear only once. Sequences were obtained from whole blood. The receptors here all came from an adult who was a healthcare worker with PCR-confirmed SARS-CoV-2 infection or an uninfected control (not recorded which). Both conserved end residues are part of each CDR3. D genes are given only for firm matches. Size is stated for part of the rows, as once, few or many counts, or as a class when the clone is expanded.

j_call d_call cdr3_length v_call clone_size cdr3_nt cdr3_aa
TRBJ1-4 - 15 TRBV12-3/TRBV12-4 many TGTGCCAGCAGTCCGCCGGGGGGCGCGCGGGAAAAACTGTTTTTT CASSPPGGAREKLFF
TRBJ2-3 TRBD2 14 TRBV3-1 - TGTGCCAGCAGCCAAGCAGCGGGGGTAGGTACGCAGTATTTT CASSQAAGVGTQYF
TRBJ1-1 - 14 TRBV30 - TGTGCCTGGAGTCCCGGGACATTGAACACTAAAGCTTTCTTT CAWSPGTLNTKAFF
TRBJ2-5 - 14 TRBV18 few TGTGCCAGCTCACAAAAACAGACAGAAGAGACCCAGTACTTC CASSQKQTEETQYF
TRBJ2-7 - 14 TRBV6-5 many TGTGCCAGCAGCCGAGGGGGACCTGTCTACGAGCAGTACTTC CASSRGGPVYEQYF
TRBJ2-2 - 15 TRBV21-1 many TGTGCCAGCAGCATCGACAGGGAGAAGACCGGGGAGCTGTTTTTT CASSIDREKTGELFF
TRBJ2-1 TRBD1 15 TRBV20-1 many TGCAGTGCCCTACGGGGGACAGGGGTTGTCGATGAGCAGTTCTTC CSALRGTGVVDEQFF
TRBJ2-2 - 13 TRBV7-2 many TGTGCCAGCAGCCCAACAGGGTCCGGGGAGCTGTTTTTT CASSPTGSGELFF
TRBJ1-4 TRBD1 16 TRBV7-9 many TGTGCCAGCAGCGATCGGACAGGGAGGTCGAATGAAAAACTGTTTTTT CASSDRTGRSNEKLFF
TRBJ1-1 - 11 TRBV7-9 many TGTGCCAGCAGCAACAGCTTTGAAGCTTTCTTT CASSNSFEAFF
TRBJ2-5 - 13 TRBV12-3/TRBV12-4 - TGTGCCAGCAGTTGGCGGGGAACCGAGACCCAGTACTTC CASSWRGTETQYF
TRBJ2-3 TRBD2 15 TRBV7-2 - TGTGCCAGCAGCCTCTCCAGGACTAGCGAGGATACGCAGTATTTT CASSLSRTSEDTQYF
TRBJ1-5 - 18 TRBV6-6 few TGTGCCAGCAGTTACTCGACGCCGGGGTGGCGGCCCAATCAGCCCCAGCATTTT CASSYSTPGWRPNQPQHF
TRBJ2-1 TRBD2 14 TRBV20-1 many TGCAGTGCTACCCTTTGGCGGGGGGGCAATGAGCAGTTCTTC CSATLWRGGNEQFF
TRBJ2-5 - 15 TRBV7-2 - TGTGCCAGCAGCTTAGCGGCTAGCTCAGGAGAGACCCAGTACTTC CASSLAASSGETQYF
TRBJ1-1 TRBD1 14 TRBV7-9 few TGTGCCAGCAGATCTACAGGGGGGGGCCCTGAAGTTTTCTTT CASRSTGGGPEVFF
TRBJ2-3 - 13 TRBV24-1 few TGTGCCACCAGTGACGCTAGCACAGATACGCAGTATTTT CATSDASTDTQYF
TRBJ1-1 - 18 TRBV6-5 - TGTGCCAGCAGCCCGCGAATCGGGGCGGGAGTCACGGGCACTGAAGCTTTCTTT CASSPRIGAGVTGTEAFF
TRBJ1-1 - 13 TRBV15 - TGTGCCACGGGGGCTACAGGACCCACTGAAGCTTTCTTT CATGATGPTEAFF
TRBJ2-5 - 16 TRBV20-1 - TGCAGTGCTAGAGATCCCCGGGGTGGTGACCAAGAGACCCAGTACTTC CSARDPRGGDQETQYF
TRBJ1-1 TRBD1 14 TRBV20-1 few TGCAGTGCTAGAGAGGAGGACAGGTTCACTGAAGCTTTCTTT CSAREEDRFTEAFF
TRBJ2-1 - 14 TRBV12-3/TRBV12-4 many TGTGCCAGCGAAGGACCTGGGGCCTACAATGAGCAGTTCTTC CASEGPGAYNEQFF
TRBJ2-1 TRBD2 15 TRBV11-2 few TGTGCCAGCAGCCCCGTGGGGAGGGCCTACAATGAGCAGTTCTTC CASSPVGRAYNEQFF
TRBJ1-1 - 15 TRBV6-5 - TGTGCCAGCAGTTACATTAGCGGAATGAACACTGAAGCTTTCTTT CASSYISGMNTEAFF
TRBJ2-1 - 12 TRBV4-2 - TGTGCCAGCAGCCAAGGGGTGCAAGAGCAGTTCTTC CASSQGVQEQFF
TRBJ2-3 - 15 TRBV5-1 many TGCGCCAGCCGGACGGACAGCGTCCCCACAGATACGCAGTATTTT CASRTDSVPTDTQYF
TRBJ2-7 - 14 TRBV6-1 many TGTGCCAGCAGCCTACAGGAGGGGGGTAATGAGCAGTACTTC CASSLQEGGNEQYF
TRBJ2-3 - 15 TRBV15 few TGTGCCACCAGCACAGACGGGTCTAGCACAGATACGCAGTATTTT CATSTDGSSTDTQYF
TRBJ1-6 TRBD1 14 TRBV7-2 - TGTGCCAGCAGCCGACAGGGGGGGAATTCACCCCTCCACTTT CASSRQGGNSPLHF
TRBJ2-2 TRBD1 15 TRBV5-4 few TGTGCCAGCAGCTCCGGGACAGGGGAGACCGGGGAGCTGTTTTTT CASSSGTGETGELFF
TRBJ2-7 TRBD1 15 TRBV5-1 few TGCGCCAGCAGCGGGCGGACAGGGAGTGTCTACGAGCAGTACTTC CASSGRTGSVYEQYF